Sequencing of this TCR beta chain was carried out in a study of cytomegalovirus exposure and HLA in healthy donors. The V and J ends lost 3 bases and 5 bases respectively, with 26 bases between them. Germline lookup yields CDR1 SGHNT and CDR2 YENEEA. CDR3 length: 18 residues. Method: immunoSEQ multiplex PCR; TCRdb's copy keeps in-frame clones and lacks some. The table records about 130,000 clones, approximately 95% of them present only once. The V call is TRBV11-3, the J call TRBJ2-7; D might be TRBD1 (5 bases). The source of this sequence is a man in his late teens or twenties in good health and CMV-seronegative. Sequenced input: PBMCs. As DNA, the CDR3 is TGTGCCAGCAGCTTCAGCTACCCTCGACAGACGACATCCGACGAGCAGTACTTC. This codes for CASSFSYPRQTTSDEQYF.